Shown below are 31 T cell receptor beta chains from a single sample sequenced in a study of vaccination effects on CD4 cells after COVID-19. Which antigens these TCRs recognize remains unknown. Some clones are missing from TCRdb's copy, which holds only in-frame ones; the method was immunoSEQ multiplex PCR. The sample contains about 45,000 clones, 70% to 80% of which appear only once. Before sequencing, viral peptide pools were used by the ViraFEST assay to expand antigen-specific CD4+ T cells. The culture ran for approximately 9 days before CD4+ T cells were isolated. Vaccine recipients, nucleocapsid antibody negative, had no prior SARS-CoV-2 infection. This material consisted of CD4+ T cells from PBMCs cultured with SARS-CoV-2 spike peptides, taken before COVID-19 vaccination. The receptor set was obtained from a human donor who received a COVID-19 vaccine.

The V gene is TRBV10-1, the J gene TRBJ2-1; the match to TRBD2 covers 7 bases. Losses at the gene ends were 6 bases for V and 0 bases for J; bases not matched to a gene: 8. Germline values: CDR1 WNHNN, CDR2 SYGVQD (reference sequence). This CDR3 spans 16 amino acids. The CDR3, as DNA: TGCGCCAGCAGCCTTTCAGCGGGAATCTCCTACAATGAGCAGTTCTTC. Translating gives CASSLSAGISYNEQFF.

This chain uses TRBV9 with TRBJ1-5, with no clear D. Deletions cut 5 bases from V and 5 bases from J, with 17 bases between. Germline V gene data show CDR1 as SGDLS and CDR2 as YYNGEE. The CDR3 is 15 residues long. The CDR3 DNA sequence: TGTGCCAGCAGTTTCGGGCCGGGAGACGATCAGCCCCAGCATTTT. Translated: CASSFGPGDDQPQHF.

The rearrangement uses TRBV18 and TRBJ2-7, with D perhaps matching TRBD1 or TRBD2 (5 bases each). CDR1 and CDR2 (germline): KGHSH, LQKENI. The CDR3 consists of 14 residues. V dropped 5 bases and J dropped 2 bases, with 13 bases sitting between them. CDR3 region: CASSTRDGPYEQYV. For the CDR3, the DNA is TGTGCCAGCTCAACCCGGGACGGACCCTACGAGCAGTACGTC.

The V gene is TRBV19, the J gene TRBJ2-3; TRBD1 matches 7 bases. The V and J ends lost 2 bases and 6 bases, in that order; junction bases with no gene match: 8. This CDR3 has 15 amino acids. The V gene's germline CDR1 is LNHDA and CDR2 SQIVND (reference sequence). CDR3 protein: CASSIRDRPGDTQYF. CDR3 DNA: TGTGCCAGTAGTATAAGGGACAGACCCGGGGATACGCAGTATTTT.

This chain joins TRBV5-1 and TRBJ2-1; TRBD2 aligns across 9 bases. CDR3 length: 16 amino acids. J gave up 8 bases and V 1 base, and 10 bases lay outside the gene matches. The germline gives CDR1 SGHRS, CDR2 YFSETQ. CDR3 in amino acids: CASSLLGGGAEYEQFF. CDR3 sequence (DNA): TGCGCCAGCAGCTTGCTTGGCGGGGGGGCCGAGTATGAGCAGTTCTTC.

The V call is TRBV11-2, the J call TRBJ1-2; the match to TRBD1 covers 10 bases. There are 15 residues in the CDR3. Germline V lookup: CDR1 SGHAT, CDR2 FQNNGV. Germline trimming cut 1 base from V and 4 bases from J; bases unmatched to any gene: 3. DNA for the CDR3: TGTGCCAGCAGCTTAGGAGGGACAGGGGCCTATGGCTACACCTTC. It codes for CASSLGGTGAYGYTF. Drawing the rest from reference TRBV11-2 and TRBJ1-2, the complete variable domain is EAGVAQSPRYKIIEKRQSVAFWCNPISGHATLYWYQQILGQGPKLLIQFQNNGVVDDSQLPKDRFSAERLKGVDSTLKIQPAKLEDSAVYLCASSLGGTGAYGYTFGSGTRLTVV.

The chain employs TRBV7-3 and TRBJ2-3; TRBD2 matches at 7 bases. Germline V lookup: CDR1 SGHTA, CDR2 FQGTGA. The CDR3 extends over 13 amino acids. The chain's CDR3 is CASGRGGTDTQYF. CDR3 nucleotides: TGTGCAAGTGGGAGGGGTGGCACAGATACGCAGTATTTT.

CDR3 amino acids: CASSPPTGELFF. CDR3 DNA sequence: TGTGCCAGCTCACCTCCGACCGGGGAGCTGTTTTTT. The chain has TRBV18 and TRBJ2-2; D ambiguous. V was shortened by 3 bases and J by 5 bases, with 4 bases between the two germline ends. The CDR3 sequence is 12 residues long. Germline CDR1 is KGHSH and CDR2 is LQKENI.

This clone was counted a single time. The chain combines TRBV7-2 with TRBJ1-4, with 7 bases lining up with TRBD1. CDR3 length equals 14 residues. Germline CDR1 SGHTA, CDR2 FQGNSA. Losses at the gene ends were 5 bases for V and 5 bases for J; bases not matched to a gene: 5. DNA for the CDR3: TGTGCCAGCAGCACACAGGGGCGGAATGAAAAACTGTTTTTT. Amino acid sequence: CASSTQGRNEKLFF. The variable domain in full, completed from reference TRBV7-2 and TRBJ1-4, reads GAGVSQSPSNKVTEKGKDVELRCDPISGHTALYWYRQSLGQGLEFLIYFQGNSAPDKSGLPSDRFSAERTGGSVSTLTIQRTQQEDSAVYLCASSTQGRNEKLFFGSGTQLSVL.

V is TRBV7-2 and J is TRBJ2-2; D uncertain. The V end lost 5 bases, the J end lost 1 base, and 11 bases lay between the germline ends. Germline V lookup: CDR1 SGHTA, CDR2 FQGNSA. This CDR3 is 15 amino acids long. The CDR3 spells CASSPSRGNTGELFF. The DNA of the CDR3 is TGTGCCAGCAGCCCGTCAAGAGGGAACACCGGGGAGCTGTTTTTT.

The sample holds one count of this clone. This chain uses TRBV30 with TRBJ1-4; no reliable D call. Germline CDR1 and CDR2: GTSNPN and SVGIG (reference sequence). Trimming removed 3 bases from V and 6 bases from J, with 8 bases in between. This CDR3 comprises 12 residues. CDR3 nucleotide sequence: TGTGCCTGGAGCCGCTCCTATGAAAAACTGTTTTTT. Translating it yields CAWSRSYEKLFF.

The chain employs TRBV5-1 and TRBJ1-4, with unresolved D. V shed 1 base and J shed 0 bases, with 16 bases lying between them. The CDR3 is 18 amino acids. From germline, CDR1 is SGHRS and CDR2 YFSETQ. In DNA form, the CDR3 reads TGCGCCAGCAGCTTGATTCCAATGGGGTCCACAACTAATGAAAAACTGTTTTTT. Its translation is CASSLIPMGSTTNEKLFF.

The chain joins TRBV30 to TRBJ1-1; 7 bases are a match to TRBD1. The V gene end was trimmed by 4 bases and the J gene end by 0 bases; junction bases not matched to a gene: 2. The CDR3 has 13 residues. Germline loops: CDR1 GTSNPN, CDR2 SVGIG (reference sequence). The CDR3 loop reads CAWKTGLNTEAFF. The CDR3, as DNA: TGTGCCTGGAAGACAGGGTTGAACACTGAAGCTTTCTTT.

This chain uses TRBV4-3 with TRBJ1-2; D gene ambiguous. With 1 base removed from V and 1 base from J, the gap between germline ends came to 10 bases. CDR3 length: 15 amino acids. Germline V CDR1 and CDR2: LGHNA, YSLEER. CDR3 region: CASSQVFLGNYGYTF. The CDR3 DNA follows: TGCGCCAGCAGCCAAGTGTTTCTGGGTAACTATGGCTACACCTTC.

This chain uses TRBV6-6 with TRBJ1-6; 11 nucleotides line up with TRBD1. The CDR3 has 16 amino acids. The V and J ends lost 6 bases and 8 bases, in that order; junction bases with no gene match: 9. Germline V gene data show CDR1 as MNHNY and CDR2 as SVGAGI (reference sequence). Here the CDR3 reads CASRPGQGARHSPLHF. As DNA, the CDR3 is TGTGCCAGCAGACCCGGACAGGGGGCGAGGCATTCACCCCTCCACTTT.

The CDR3 protein is CAWSPSTVSGNTIYF. For the CDR3, the DNA is TGTGCCTGGAGTCCTTCGACAGTCTCTGGAAACACCATATATTTT. This sequence joins TRBV30 and TRBJ1-3; a weak D match, TRBD1 (5 bases). Trimming took off 2 bases at V and 0 bases at J, with 11 bases between the two ends. This CDR3 region has 15 residues. The germline V gene encodes CDR1 GTSNPN and CDR2 SVGIG (reference sequence).

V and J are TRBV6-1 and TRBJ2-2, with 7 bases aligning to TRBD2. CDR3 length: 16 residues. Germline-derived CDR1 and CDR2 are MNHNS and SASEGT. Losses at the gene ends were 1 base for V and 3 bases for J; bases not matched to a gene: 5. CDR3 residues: CASSEEGGFDTGELFF. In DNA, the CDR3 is TGTGCCAGCAGTGAAGAGGGAGGGTTTGACACCGGGGAGCTGTTTTTT.

The DNA of the CDR3 is TGTGCCATCATGCCGGGACAGGCTAACTATGGCTACACCTTC. Translation: CAIMPGQANYGYTF. The chain has TRBV10-3 and TRBJ1-2; 8 bases align to TRBD1. Germline lookup yields CDR1 ENHRY and CDR2 SYGVKD. V gave up 7 bases and J gave up 0 bases; unmatched junction bases: 4. The CDR3 contains 14 residues.

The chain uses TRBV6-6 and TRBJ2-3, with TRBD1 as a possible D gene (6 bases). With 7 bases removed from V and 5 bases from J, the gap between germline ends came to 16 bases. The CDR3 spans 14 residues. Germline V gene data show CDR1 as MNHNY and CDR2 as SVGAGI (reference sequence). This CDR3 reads CASTYGRGVDTQYF. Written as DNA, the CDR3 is TGTGCCAGCACGTACGGCAGGGGTGTAGATACGCAGTATTTT.

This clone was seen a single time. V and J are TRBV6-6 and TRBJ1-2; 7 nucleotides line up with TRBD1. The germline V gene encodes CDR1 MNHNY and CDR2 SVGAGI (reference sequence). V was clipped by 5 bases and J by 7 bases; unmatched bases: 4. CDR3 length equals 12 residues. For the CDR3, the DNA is TGTGCCAGCAGTCGTTCAGGGGGTGGCTACACCTTC. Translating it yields CASSRSGGGYTF.

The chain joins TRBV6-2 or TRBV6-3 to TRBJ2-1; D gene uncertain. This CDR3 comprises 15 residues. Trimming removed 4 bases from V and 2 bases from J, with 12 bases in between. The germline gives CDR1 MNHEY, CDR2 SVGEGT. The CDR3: CASSSHSQPYNEQFF. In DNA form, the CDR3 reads TGTGCCAGCAGTTCACACAGCCAACCCTACAATGAGCAGTTCTTC.

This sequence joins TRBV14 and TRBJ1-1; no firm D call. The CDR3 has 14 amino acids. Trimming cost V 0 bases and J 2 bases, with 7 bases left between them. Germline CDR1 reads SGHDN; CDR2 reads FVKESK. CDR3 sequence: CASSQEQSNTEAFF. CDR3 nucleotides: TGTGCCAGCAGCCAAGAACAGTCCAACACTGAAGCTTTCTTT.

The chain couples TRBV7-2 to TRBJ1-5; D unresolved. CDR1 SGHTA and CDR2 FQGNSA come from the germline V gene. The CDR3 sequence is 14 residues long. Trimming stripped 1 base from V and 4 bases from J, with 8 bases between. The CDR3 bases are TGTGCCAGCAGCTTAGGGGCATCTAATCAGCCCCAGCATTTT. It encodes CASSLGASNQPQHF.

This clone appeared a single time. The CDR3 nucleotides are TGTGCCAGCAGCGCTCAGGGGGGGATAGGTGGCTACACCTTC. It translates to CASSAQGGIGGYTF. This rearrangement joins TRBV7-2 to TRBJ1-2; 7 bases are a match to TRBD1. Unmatched junction bases numbered 10, after V lost 5 bases and J lost 7 bases. The CDR3 sequence is 14 residues long. Germline CDR1 is SGHTA and CDR2 is FQGNSA.

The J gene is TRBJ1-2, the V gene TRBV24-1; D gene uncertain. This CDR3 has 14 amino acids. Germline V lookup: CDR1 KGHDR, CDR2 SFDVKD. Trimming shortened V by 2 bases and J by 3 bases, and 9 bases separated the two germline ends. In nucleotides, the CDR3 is TGTGCCACCAGTGATTCTGGACGGTACTATGGCTACACCTTC. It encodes CATSDSGRYYGYTF.

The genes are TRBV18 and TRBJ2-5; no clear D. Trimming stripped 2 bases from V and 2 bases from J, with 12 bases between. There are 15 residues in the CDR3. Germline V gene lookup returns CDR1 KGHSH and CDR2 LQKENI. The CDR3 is CASSPFRTQQETQYF. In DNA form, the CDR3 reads TGTGCCAGCTCACCATTCAGGACGCAGCAAGAGACCCAGTACTTC. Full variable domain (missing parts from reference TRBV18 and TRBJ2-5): NAGVMQNPRHLVRRRGQEARLRCSPMKGHSHVYWYRQLPEEGLKFMVYLQKENIIDESGMPKERFSAEFPKEGPSILRIQQVVRGDSAAYFCASSPFRTQQETQYFGPGTRLLVL.

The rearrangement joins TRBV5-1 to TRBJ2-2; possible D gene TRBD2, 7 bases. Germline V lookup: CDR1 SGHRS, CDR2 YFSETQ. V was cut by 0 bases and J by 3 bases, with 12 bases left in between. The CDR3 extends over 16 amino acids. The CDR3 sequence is CASSLVGGADTGELFF. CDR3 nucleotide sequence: TGCGCCAGCAGCTTGGTGGGGGGGGCCGACACCGGGGAGCTGTTTTTT.

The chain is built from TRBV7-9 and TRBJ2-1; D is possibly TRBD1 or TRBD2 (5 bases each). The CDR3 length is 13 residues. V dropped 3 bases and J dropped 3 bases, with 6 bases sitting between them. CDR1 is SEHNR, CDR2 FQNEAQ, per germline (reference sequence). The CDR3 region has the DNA TGTGCCAGCAGCTTGGGGGACTACAATGAGCAGTTCTTC. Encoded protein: CASSLGDYNEQFF. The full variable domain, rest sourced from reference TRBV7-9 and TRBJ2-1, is DTGVSQNPRHKITKRGQNVTFRCDPISEHNRLYWYRQTLGQGPEFLTYFQNEAQLEKSRLLSDRFSAERPKGSFSTLEIQRTEQGDSAMYLCASSLGDYNEQFFGPGTRLTVL.

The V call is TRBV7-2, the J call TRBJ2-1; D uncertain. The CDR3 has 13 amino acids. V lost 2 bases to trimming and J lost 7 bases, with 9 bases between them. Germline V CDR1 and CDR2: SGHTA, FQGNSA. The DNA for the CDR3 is TGTGCCAGCAGCTTAAAGTCCTGGAATGAGCAGTTCTTC. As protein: CASSLKSWNEQFF.

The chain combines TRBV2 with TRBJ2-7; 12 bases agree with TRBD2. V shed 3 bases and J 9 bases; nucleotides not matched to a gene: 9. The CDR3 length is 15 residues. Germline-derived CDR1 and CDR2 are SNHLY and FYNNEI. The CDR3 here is CASSDPSGGGLRQYV. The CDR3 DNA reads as TGTGCCAGCAGTGACCCTAGCGGGGGGGGTTTAAGGCAGTACGTC.

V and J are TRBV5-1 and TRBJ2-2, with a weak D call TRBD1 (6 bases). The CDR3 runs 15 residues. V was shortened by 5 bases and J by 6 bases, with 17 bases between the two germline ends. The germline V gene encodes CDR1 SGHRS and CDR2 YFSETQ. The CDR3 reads CASSLITGKPGELFF. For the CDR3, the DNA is TGCGCCAGCAGTTTAATAACAGGGAAACCCGGGGAGCTGTTTTTT.